The T cell receptor beta chain described here comes from a study of blood T cell repertoires in COVID-19. The overall study: Sources were T cells, B-cell-depleted T cells, or PBMCs; the material itself was cDNA or gDNA.

Germline V gene sequence: CDR1 SGHDT, CDR2 YYEEEE. Trimming shortened V by 4 bases and J by 3 bases, and 14 bases separated the two germline ends. The CDR3 is 14 residues long. Self-reported history from a screening survey and questionnaire set each donor's cohort. Original methodology: It was from reference gene primer amplification that nucleated cell counts were estimated. The protocol was immunoSEQ multiplex PCR, while the TCRdb copy is restricted to in-frame clones and leaves out a portion. V, J and clone size are taken as reported in that table, and D and trimming were inferred from the DNA itself. This sample has a few hundred thousand clones, with 88% found just once.

This sequence originates from a man aged 25 to 40 who had recovered from COVID-19. Input material: PBMCs or T cells enriched from blood (not recorded which). The chain uses TRBV5-6 and TRBJ2-7, with D perhaps matching TRBD1 (6 bases). CDR3 DNA: TGTGCCAGCAGCGATAAGGGACACATCTACGAGCAGTACTTC. Protein sequence: CASSDKGHIYEQYF. The entire variable domain, with the rest obtained from reference TRBV5-6 and TRBJ2-7, is as follows: DAGVTQSPTHLIKTRGQQVTLRCSPKSGHDTVSWYQQALGQGPQFIFQYYEEEERQRGNFPDRFSGHQFPNYSSELNVNALLLGDSALYLCASSDKGHIYEQYFGPGTRLTVT.